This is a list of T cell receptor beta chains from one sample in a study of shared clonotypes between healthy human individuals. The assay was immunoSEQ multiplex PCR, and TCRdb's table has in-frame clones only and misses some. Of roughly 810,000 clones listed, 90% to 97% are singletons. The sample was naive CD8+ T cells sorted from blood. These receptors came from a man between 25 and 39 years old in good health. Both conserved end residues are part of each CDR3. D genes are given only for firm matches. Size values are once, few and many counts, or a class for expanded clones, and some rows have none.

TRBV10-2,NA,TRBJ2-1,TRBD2,TGCGCCAGCAAGAGAAGTCTCGTGCAGCGGGAGGGCGAAGGCAATGAGCAGTTCTTC,CASKRSLVQREGEGNEQFF
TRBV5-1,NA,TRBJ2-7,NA,TGCGCCAGCAGCAGCAGTAATTCCTACGAGCAGTACTTC,CASSSSNSYEQYF
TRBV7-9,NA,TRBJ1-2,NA,TGTGCCAGCAGCTTAGCGCGGGCAGGGAACTATGGCTACACCTTC,CASSLARAGNYGYTF
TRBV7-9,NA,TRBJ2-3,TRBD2,TGTGCCAGCAGCTTTTCTAGCGGGGACCCAGATACGCAGTATTTT,CASSFSSGDPDTQYF
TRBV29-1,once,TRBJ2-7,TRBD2,TGCAGCGTTAACGGACTAGCGGGAGGTACCAACTACGAGCAGTACTTC,CSVNGLAGGTNYEQYF
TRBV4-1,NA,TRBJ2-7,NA,TGCGCCAGCAGCCCCGAAGAGGGCACCTACGAGCAGTACTTC,CASSPEEGTYEQYF
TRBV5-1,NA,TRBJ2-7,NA,TGCGCCAGCACTGGGGCAGGGAGCTACGAGCAGTACTTC,CASTGAGSYEQYF
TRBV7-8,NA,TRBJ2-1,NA,TGTGCCAGCAGCATCCGCAATGAGCAGTTCTTC,CASSIRNEQFF
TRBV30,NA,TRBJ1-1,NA,TGTGCCTGGAGCCCCGCGTTTTGGGGGGCTTACACTGAAGCTTTCTTT,CAWSPAFWGAYTEAFF
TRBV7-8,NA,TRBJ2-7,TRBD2,TGTGCCAGCAGACTGACTAGCGGGAGGAATCACTACGAGCAGTACTTC,CASRLTSGRNHYEQYF
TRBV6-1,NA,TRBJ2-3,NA,TGTGCCAGCAGTGAAGCATTACTAGCACGATCAGATACGCAGTATTTT,CASSEALLARSDTQYF
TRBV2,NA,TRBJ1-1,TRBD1,TGTGCCAGCAGTGCCCTTGGACAGGGCGAAACTGAAGCTTTCTTT,CASSALGQGETEAFF
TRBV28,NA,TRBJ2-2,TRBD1,TGTGCCACGGGACAGGGAAACACCGGGGAGCTGTTTTTT,CATGQGNTGELFF
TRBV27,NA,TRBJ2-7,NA,TGTGCCGTCCGGGACAATTTGGGCCCCGAGCAGTACTTC,CAVRDNLGPEQYF
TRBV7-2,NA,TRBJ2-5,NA,TGTGCCAGCAGCTTCACTCGAAAAGAGACCCAGTACTTC,CASSFTRKETQYF
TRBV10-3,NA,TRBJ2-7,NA,TGTGCCATCAGTGACAGTTCCTCCTACGAGCAGTACTTC,CAISDSSSYEQYF
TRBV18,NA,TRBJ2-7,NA,TGTGCCAGCTCACCTTCAATCGGCGGTCTACAGGCCTACGAGCAGTACTTC,CASSPSIGGLQAYEQYF
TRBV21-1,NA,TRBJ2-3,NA,TGTGCCAGCCCTCGGACAGGGTCACCTACCTATACGCAGTATTTT,CASPRTGSPTYTQYF
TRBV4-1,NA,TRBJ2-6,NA,TGCGCCACCGCCGAGGTGGGCTCTGGGGCCAACGTCCTGACTTTC,CATAEVGSGANVLTF
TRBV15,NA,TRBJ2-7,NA,TGTGCCACCAGCAGGAGCGATAGGGAGCAGTACTTC,CATSRSDREQYF
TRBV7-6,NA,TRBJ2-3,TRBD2,TGTGCCAGCAGCGGAAGCGGCGGGGGGGGAGATACGCAGTATTTT,CASSGSGGGGDTQYF
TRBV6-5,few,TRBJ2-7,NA,TGTGCCAGCAGTTACTCGAGTTCAGCCTACGAGCAGTACTTC,CASSYSSSAYEQYF
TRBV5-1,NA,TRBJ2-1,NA,TGCGCCAGCCATCTTGACAGCTCCTACAATGAGCAGTTCTTC,CASHLDSSYNEQFF
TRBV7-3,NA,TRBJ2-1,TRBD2,TGTGCCAGCAGCCCAACCGGGGGGGATGGGCAGTTCTTC,CASSPTGGDGQFF
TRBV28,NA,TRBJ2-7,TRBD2,TGTGCCAGCAGTTTCTCCTCTACTAGCGGGAGCTACGAGCAGTACTTC,CASSFSSTSGSYEQYF
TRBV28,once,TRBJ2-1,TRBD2,TGTGCCAGCAGTTTAAGGCCTAGCGGCTACAATGAGCAGTTCTTC,CASSLRPSGYNEQFF
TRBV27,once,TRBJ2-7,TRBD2,TGTGCCAGCAGTCCCGGGAGGGCCTCCTACGAGCAGTACTTC,CASSPGRASYEQYF
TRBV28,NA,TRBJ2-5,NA,TGTGCCAGCACCCCGGGGCTTTTGCGCGGGCAAGAGACCCAGTACTTC,CASTPGLLRGQETQYF
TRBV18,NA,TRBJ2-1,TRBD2,TGTGCCAGCTCACTTCTCGCTACATCTAGCGGGAGTGGTGGGCAGTTCTTC,CASSLLATSSGSGGQFF
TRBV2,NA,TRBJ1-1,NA,TGTGCCAGCAGTGAAGGTTGGGGGAGCACTGAAGCTTTCTTT,CASSEGWGSTEAFF
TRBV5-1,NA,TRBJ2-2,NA,TGCGCCAGCAGCTTGGGAAGGGGACCCGGGGAGCTGTTTTTT,CASSLGRGPGELFF
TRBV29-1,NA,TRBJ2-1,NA,TGCAGCGTTGATGGTGAGCAGTTCTTC,CSVDGEQFF
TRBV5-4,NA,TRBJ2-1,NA,TGTGCCAGCACCTTCTGGGAGGATGACGAGCAGTTCTTC,CASTFWEDDEQFF
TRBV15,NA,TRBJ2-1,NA,TGTGCCACCAGCCCCCCAAATGATGAGCAGTTCTTC,CATSPPNDEQFF
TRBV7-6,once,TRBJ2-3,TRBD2,TGTGCCAGCAGCCCTAGCGGGAGGGCCCCGGCGGATACGCAGTATTTT,CASSPSGRAPADTQYF
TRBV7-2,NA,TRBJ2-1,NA,TGTGCCAGCAGCAAAGACCGGGACTACAATGAGCAGTTCTTC,CASSKDRDYNEQFF